The 17 T cell receptor beta chains presented below share a single source sample, sequenced in a study of shared clonotypes between healthy human individuals (TCRdb year 2020). Library prep was done by the immunoSEQ multiplex PCR assay. TCRdb mirrors the immuneACCESS table, restricted to in-frame sequences. Some clones are absent from its copies; in checked studies, under half trace to an unresolved V gene, and the reason for the others is unknown. The sample includes hundreds of thousands of clones, with around four fifths observed a single time. Jointly, the top ten make up 1.5% to 2% of the sample. Input material: memory CD4+ T cells sorted from blood. The cell subset or site label, read with the paper, signifies: CD45RA-negative fraction. These receptors were obtained from a woman aged 25 to 45 in good health.

This chain links TRBV28 with TRBJ2-1; 10 nucleotides match TRBD2. The CDR3 sequence is 15 residues long. Germline V lookup: CDR1 MDHEN, CDR2 SYDVKM. The V gene end was trimmed by 4 bases and the J gene end by 4 bases; junction bases not matched to a gene: 4. The DNA of the CDR3 is TGTGCCAGCAGTTCGGGGACTAGCGATTACAATGAGCAGTTCTTC. It codes for CASSSGTSDYNEQFF.

The CDR3 nucleotides are TGCGCCAGCAGCTTACGGGACAGCGATGAAAAACTGTTTTTT. Translation gives CASSLRDSDEKLFF. The chain recombines TRBV5-1 with TRBJ1-4; the match to TRBD1 covers 7 bases. The CDR3 has 14 residues. The V and J ends lost 2 bases and 6 bases, in that order; junction bases with no gene match: 4. Per germline, CDR1 SGHRS and CDR2 YFSETQ.

The chain employs TRBV18 and TRBJ1-2; a weak D match, TRBD1 (5 bases). V lost 0 bases and J 8 bases, leaving 13 bases between the germline ends. This CDR3 is built from 14 residues. Germline values: CDR1 KGHSH, CDR2 LQKENI. This CDR3 is CASSPPLGAWGYTF. The CDR3 DNA sequence: TGTGCCAGCTCACCACCCTTAGGGGCTTGGGGCTACACCTTC.

This chain uses TRBV6-1 with TRBJ2-4, with D hard to call. The CDR3 covers 14 residues. V lost 6 bases, J lost 0 bases, and 9 bases lay in between. The germline V gene has CDR1 MNHNS and CDR2 SASEGT. The CDR3 protein is CASSSSIAKNIQYF. In DNA, the CDR3 is TGTGCCAGCAGCTCAAGTATAGCCAAAAACATTCAGTACTTC.

The chain has TRBV7-2 and TRBJ2-1, with D maybe TRBD2 (5 bases). V lost 4 bases and J 8 bases, leaving 18 bases between the germline ends. This CDR3 has 15 amino acids. The germline gives CDR1 SGHTA, CDR2 FQGNSA. The chain's CDR3 is CASSSSALVSHEQFF. In DNA form, the CDR3 reads TGTGCCAGCAGCTCGTCGGCACTAGTTTCCCATGAGCAGTTCTTC.

This chain joins TRBV15 and TRBJ1-1; D call uncertain. V was pared by 3 bases and J by 6 bases, with 8 bases between. CDR1 LNHNV and CDR2 YYDKDF come from the germline V gene (reference sequence). The CDR3 is 12 residues long. CDR3 in amino acids: CATSRSGAEAFF. The CDR3 coding sequence is TGTGCCACCAGCAGGAGTGGAGCTGAAGCTTTCTTT.

In its sample, this clone was seen a few times. The CDR3 region has the DNA TGCAGCGTTGAACAGGGAAACACTGAAGCTTTCTTT. Its translation: CSVEQGNTEAFF. V and J are TRBV29-1 and TRBJ1-1; TRBD1 is a possible D gene (5 bases). The V and J ends lost 2 bases and 2 bases respectively, with 6 bases between them. The CDR3 contains 12 residues. Germline V CDR1 and CDR2: SQVTM, ANQGSEA.

This clone was counted between two and nine times. The chain recombines TRBV9 with TRBJ2-7; no clear D. The CDR3 spans 14 residues. Germline values: CDR1 SGDLS, CDR2 YYNGEE. V was cut by 0 bases and J by 2 bases, with 9 bases left in between. CDR3 DNA: TGTGCCAGCAGCGTAGCGGGCCAGGCCTACGAGCAGTACTTC. Its protein product is CASSVAGQAYEQYF.

V usage is TRBV6-1 and J usage is TRBJ1-2; no clear D gene. The CDR3 is 13 residues long. The germline V gene encodes CDR1 MNHNS and CDR2 SASEGT. Trimming took 2 bases from V and 5 from J, leaving 9 bases between them. CDR3 DNA: TGTGCCAGCAGTGAAAGGCCCGAGTATGGCTACACCTTC. Protein product: CASSERPEYGYTF.

V gene TRBV7-8 combines with J gene TRBJ2-7, with 11 nucleotides matching TRBD1. The J segment lost 7 bases and the V segment lost 5 bases, leaving 13 bases of the junction unmatched. This CDR3 comprises 16 residues. Germline V lookup: CDR1 SGHVS, CDR2 FQNEAQ. CDR3 in amino acids: CASSILLGTGGKEQYF. CDR3 DNA: TGTGCCAGCAGCATCCTACTCGGGACAGGGGGAAAAGAGCAGTACTTC.

The chain carries TRBV5-6 and TRBJ1-2, with no clear D. This CDR3 is 14 amino acids long. V lost 2 bases to trimming and J lost 2 bases, with 10 bases between them. Germline CDR1 is SGHDT and CDR2 is YYEEEE. The CDR3 protein is CASSLETVNYGYTF. As DNA, the CDR3 is TGTGCCAGCAGCTTAGAGACGGTGAACTATGGCTACACCTTC.

The genes are TRBV6-1 and TRBJ2-7, with 11 bases fitting TRBD1. Germline V gene data show CDR1 as MNHNS and CDR2 as SASEGT. The CDR3 has 14 residues. V trimming: 6 bases; J trimming: 3 bases; junction bases outside the gene matches: 4. The CDR3 loop reads CASRWTGGDYEQYF. CDR3 nucleotides: TGTGCCAGCAGATGGACAGGGGGCGACTACGAGCAGTACTTC.

Remarks on this clone: This may be a read error, as it is one base from a much larger clone. This chain joins TRBV14 and TRBJ2-7; D remains ambiguous. This CDR3 contains 11 residues. Germline lookup yields CDR1 SGHDN and CDR2 FVKESK. Trimming stripped 2 bases from V and 5 bases from J, with 4 bases between. As DNA, the CDR3 is TGTGCCAGCAGCCAATACCACGAGCAGTACTTC. This sequence encodes CASSQYHEQYF. Supplemented by reference TRBV14 and TRBJ2-7, the full variable domain reads EAGVTQFPSHSVIEKGQTVTLRCDPISGHDNLYWYRRVMGKEIKFLLHFVKESKQDESGMPNNRFLAERTGGTYSTLKVQPAELEDSGVYFCASSQYHEQYFGPGTRLTVT.

The rearrangement joins TRBV28 to TRBJ1-2, with no clear D. Germline CDR1 and CDR2: MDHEN and SYDVKM. This CDR3 comprises 13 residues. Trimming took off 5 bases at V and 7 bases at J, with 14 bases between the two ends. The DNA for the CDR3 is TGTGCCAGCAGTCCATATCGGAGTACTGGCTACACCTTC. It specifies CASSPYRSTGYTF.

This clone occurred a few times. This chain connects TRBV5-6 to TRBJ2-5; the D is unclear. The CDR3 loop spans 15 amino acids. Trimming shortened V by 1 base and J by 0 bases, and 10 bases separated the two germline ends. The germline V gene encodes CDR1 SGHDT and CDR2 YYEEEE. CDR3 region: CASSLKSSYQETQYF. DNA of the CDR3: TGTGCCAGCAGCTTGAAGTCCAGCTACCAAGAGACCCAGTACTTC.

The J gene is TRBJ1-2, the V gene TRBV28; 9 positions agree with TRBD1. The CDR3 spans 16 residues. J gave up 3 bases and V 4 bases, and 9 bases lay outside the gene matches. CDR1 and CDR2 (germline): MDHEN, SYDVKM. This chain's CDR3 is CASSSGGQGPDYGYTF. Written as DNA, the CDR3 is TGTGCCAGCAGTTCCGGGGGACAGGGCCCGGACTATGGCTACACCTTC.

Comment on this clone: A much larger clone is a single base away; this may be a read error. Other DNA sequences from this sample encode an identical CDR3 as well. The chain has TRBV6-1 and TRBJ1-5; the D gene is possibly TRBD1 (5 bases). Per germline, CDR1 MNHNS and CDR2 SASEGT. Trimming removed 0 bases at V and 5 bases at J, with 5 bases between. The CDR3 length is 13 residues. DNA for the CDR3: TGTGCCAGCAGTGAAGCCAGGGATCAGCCCCAGCATTTT. It yields the protein CASSEARDQPQHF.